This T cell receptor beta chain appears in the sequencing data of a study of Ad26.COV2.S vaccination and SARS-CoV-2 variants. Treatment described: around 19 received Ad26.COV2.S at low or high dose, single or two shots; roughly five received placebo; per-sample allocation not given. Sampling happened 63 days after the first vaccine or placebo injection. The vaccine antigen was prefusion-stabilized Wuhan SARS-CoV-2 spike. To note about this clone: Its antigen is unknown.

The CDR3 has 13 residues. From germline, CDR1 is SEHNR and CDR2 FQNEAQ (reference sequence). Trimming took off 6 bases at V and 1 base at J, with 10 bases between the two ends. Study observations and caveats: The study found higher spike-specific TCR breadth in vaccine than placebo recipients. With respect to non-spike TCR breadth, vaccine and placebo recipients were similar.

This table comes from immunoSEQ multiplex PCR, and its TCRdb copy is limited to in-frame clones, with some not included. There are some 480,000 clones in the sample; roughly nine tenths occur only once, and over 10% lies in the top ten. This specimen consisted of peripheral blood, obtained in a trial of Ad26.COV2.S vaccine versus placebo. This chain links TRBV7-9 with TRBJ2-7; D unresolved. The receptor's source is a person between 18 and 60 years old who received the Ad26.COV2.S COVID-19 vaccine or a placebo. DNA for the CDR3: TGTGCCAGCAGTTACGAAGGGTCCTACGAGCAGTACTTC. Translated: CASSYEGSYEQYF. Supplemented by reference TRBV7-9 and TRBJ2-7, the full variable domain reads DTGVSQNPRHKITKRGQNVTFRCDPISEHNRLYWYRQTLGQGPEFLTYFQNEAQLEKSRLLSDRFSAERPKGSFSTLEIQRTEQGDSAMYLCASSYEGSYEQYFGPGTRLTVT.